This T cell receptor beta chain appears in the sequencing data of a study of vaccination and CD4 T cells after COVID-19. Background on the study: Control cultures were given a CEFX pool, an HIV-1 Nef pool, or no peptide.

Documented treatment: roughly 11-day PBMC culture with coronavirus spike peptide pools or control peptides (ViraFEST assay). Under the ViraFEST approach, antigen-specific T cells were expanded with peptide pools and TCRs subsequently sequenced. Recorded positive PCR dates fall between March and December 2020, preceding US Alpha, Beta and Delta variants. After being plated at 1.5 million to 2 million per well, PBMCs were cultured with roughly 9.5 IU/ml IL-2 and approximately 9.2 ug/ml peptide pools. To note about this clonotype: Antigen: not known.

Per germline, CDR1 LNHDA and CDR2 SQIVND (reference sequence). Trimming removed 7 bases at V and 4 bases at J, with 2 bases between. The CDR3 covers 10 residues. Researchers used the Oncomine TCR Beta short-read assay to sequence DNA from cultured CD4+ T cells. Each CDR3 protein gets one entry after TCRdb re-called the PCR reads with MiXCR. The sample lists under 20,000 distinct CDR3 sequences; 45% to 65% were seen once. The TCR was taken from a human donor with COVID-19. The chain has TRBV19 and TRBJ1-3; no clear D. The material was cultured CD4+ T cells from blood, obtained after SARS-CoV-2 vaccination. CDR3 sequence: CASNGNTIYF. In DNA, the CDR3 is TGTGCCAGTAACGGAAACACCATATATTTT.